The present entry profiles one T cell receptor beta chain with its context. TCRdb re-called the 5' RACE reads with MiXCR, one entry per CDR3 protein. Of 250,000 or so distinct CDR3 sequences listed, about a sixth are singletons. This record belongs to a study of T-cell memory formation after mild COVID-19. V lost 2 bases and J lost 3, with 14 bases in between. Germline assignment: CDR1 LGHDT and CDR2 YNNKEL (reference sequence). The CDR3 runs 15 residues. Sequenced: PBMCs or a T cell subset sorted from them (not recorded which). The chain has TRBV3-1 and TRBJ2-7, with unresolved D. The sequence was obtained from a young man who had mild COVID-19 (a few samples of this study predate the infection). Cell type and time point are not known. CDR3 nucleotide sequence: TGTGCCAGCAGCCAATCCGCAGGACCCTACTACGAGCAGTACTTC. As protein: CASSQSAGPYYEQYF.